The sequence of this TCR beta chain was determined in a study of blood T cell repertoires in COVID-19. Looking at the study overall: Both acute and convalescent COVID-19 samples were obtained from the United States, Italy and Spain.

Donors of Cohort 3 who recovered were those that had two negative PCRs, clearance, or symptom resolution. The V end was cut by 2 bases, the J end by 1 base, with 11 bases between. Germline values: CDR1 MDHEN, CDR2 SYDVKM. This CDR3 has 15 amino acids. Profiling relied on immunoSEQ multiplex PCR, and the TCRdb table lists in-frame clones only, not all of them. Among about 300,000 clones listed, 86% were seen once. Sequenced material: PBMCs or T cells enriched from blood (not recorded which). The origin of this receptor is a man under 40 who had recovered from COVID-19. The rearrangement joins TRBV28 to TRBJ1-2, with D possibly TRBD1 on 5 matching bases. DNA of the CDR3: TGTGCCAGCAGTTTACCCTCGACAGTTAACTATGGCTACACCTTC. Translation gives CASSLPSTVNYGYTF.